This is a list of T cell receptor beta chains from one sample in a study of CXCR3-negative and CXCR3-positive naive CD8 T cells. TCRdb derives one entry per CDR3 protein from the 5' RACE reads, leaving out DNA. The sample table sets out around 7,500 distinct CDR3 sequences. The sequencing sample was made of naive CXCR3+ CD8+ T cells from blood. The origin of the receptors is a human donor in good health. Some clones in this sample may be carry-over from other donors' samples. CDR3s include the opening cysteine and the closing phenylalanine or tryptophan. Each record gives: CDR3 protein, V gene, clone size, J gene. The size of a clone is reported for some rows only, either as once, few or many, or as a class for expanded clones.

CASSLRLAGVTDTQYF TRBV9 . TRBJ2-3
CSVERRDTQYF TRBV29-1 . TRBJ2-3
CASSEGTLYEQYF TRBV25-1 . TRBJ2-7
CATRGLSPPSNEQFF TRBV15 medium-sized TRBJ2-1
CASSSTYNEQFF TRBV2 . TRBJ2-1
CASRGQGRGEADTQYF TRBV6-1 . TRBJ2-3
CASSRTSEYTGELFF TRBV19 . TRBJ2-2
CASSAPSSTSYNEQFF TRBV7-2 . TRBJ2-1
CASSEALGTEAFF TRBV2 . TRBJ1-1
CASSQLLTANYGYTF TRBV12-3/TRBV12-4 . TRBJ1-2
CAIIGDGELFF TRBV10-3 medium-sized TRBJ2-2
CASSEPYTGRGNYEQYF TRBV6-1 medium-sized TRBJ2-7
CASTGPYSGNTIYF TRBV19 . TRBJ1-3
CASSLFPGEQYF TRBV5-1 medium-sized TRBJ2-7
CAISESDRGVYEQYF TRBV10-3 medium-sized TRBJ2-7
CASSYPGNEQFF TRBV6-5 . TRBJ2-1
CASSPPSGGGTGELFF TRBV4-2 . TRBJ2-2
CASSDLAGVIDTQYF TRBV19 medium-sized TRBJ2-3
CSVEFGYSYEQYF TRBV29-1 . TRBJ2-7
CSVESPDRANEQYF TRBV29-1 . TRBJ2-7
CASSLKGQETQYF TRBV7-3 medium-sized TRBJ2-5
CSVERGDDSYEQYF TRBV29-1 . TRBJ2-7
CSARDTSGTWEQYF TRBV20-1 . TRBJ2-7
CASSKGQKSPYEQYF TRBV21-1 . TRBJ2-7
CSVPRRGMNTEAFF TRBV29-1 medium-sized TRBJ1-1
CSVRDIVNYGYTF TRBV29-1 . TRBJ1-2
CASTDQGSNIQYF TRBV2 . TRBJ2-4
CASSTGASNQPQHF TRBV5-5 medium-sized TRBJ1-5
CASRHYTGELFF TRBV12-3/TRBV12-4 . TRBJ2-2
CSVDALAVPSSYNEQFF TRBV29-1 . TRBJ2-1
CASGREGTYEQYF TRBV2 . TRBJ2-7
CASSLAVLKSWNEQFF TRBV5-6 . TRBJ2-1
CAISEGQSYEQYF TRBV10-3 medium-sized TRBJ2-7
CSAGSVGRYQETQYF TRBV20-1 medium-sized TRBJ2-5
CASRQTANYGYTF TRBV5-1 . TRBJ1-2
CASGVPGLYEQYF TRBV12-3/TRBV12-4 medium-sized TRBJ2-7
CASSQPGAGSEQFF TRBV4-2 . TRBJ2-1
CSVAGTGYTGELFF TRBV29-1 . TRBJ2-2
CSVVAGNEQYF TRBV29-1 . TRBJ2-7
CASTISGSGYEQYF TRBV28 . TRBJ2-7
CASSSPDRASNQPQHF TRBV28 . TRBJ1-5
CATPAGPDRYNEQFF TRBV13 . TRBJ2-1
CASSLGGGTQYF TRBV7-9 . TRBJ2-5
CASSFQGRGYEQYF TRBV5-6 . TRBJ2-7
CSVDGTSGKRGNEQFF TRBV29-1 medium-sized TRBJ2-1
CASSTPSTAYEQYF TRBV7-2 . TRBJ2-7
CATGLAGEVYNEQFF TRBV5-4 medium-sized TRBJ2-1
CASSKERGQITDTQYF TRBV21-1 . TRBJ2-3
CATSDWTGESTDTQYF TRBV24-1 . TRBJ2-3
CASSIGGTGAFSSGANVLTF TRBV7-9 . TRBJ2-6
CRPPRGLAGNYEQYF TRBV20-1 medium-sized TRBJ2-7